The 20 T cell receptor beta chains below were found in one sample sequenced in a study of blood T cell repertoires in COVID-19. The table came from immunoSEQ multiplex PCR; TCRdb's copy has only in-frame clones and leaves some out. Of 9,500 to 10,000 clones in the sample, roughly 77% were seen once. Input material: peripheral blood. These receptors came from a man aged 60 to 69 with active COVID-19.

The chain carries TRBV24-1 and TRBJ2-2; TRBD1 matches 10 bases. The CDR3 runs 15 residues. V shed 3 bases and J 3 bases; nucleotides not matched to a gene: 0. The germline CDR1 and CDR2 sequences are KGHDR and SFDVKD. CDR3 nucleotides: TGTGCCACCAGTGATGGGACAGGGGACACCGGGGAGCTGTTTTTT. Amino acids: CATSDGTGDTGELFF.

V is TRBV7-8 and J is TRBJ2-3; a weak D match, TRBD2 (5 bases). The germline gives CDR1 SGHVS, CDR2 FQNEAQ. The CDR3 has 17 amino acids. V lost 5 bases, J lost 1 base, and 19 bases lay in between. The CDR3 DNA sequence: TGTGCCAGCAGCCCGCCTTTGAGAGTGGGAGGCACAGATACGCAGTATTTT. Protein product: CASSPPLRVGGTDTQYF.

The CDR3 reads CASSLDRVSNQPQHF. DNA of the CDR3: TGTGCCAGCAGTCTTGACAGGGTTAGCAATCAGCCCCAGCATTTT. V is TRBV6-6 and J is TRBJ1-5, with TRBD1 matching 7 bases. In germline, CDR1 is MNHNY, CDR2 SVGAGI (reference sequence). With V trimmed by 5 bases and J by 0 bases, 4 bases remained unmatched. CDR3 length: 15 amino acids.

This chain joins TRBV11-3 and TRBJ2-5; D remains ambiguous. V was trimmed by 7 bases and J by 4 bases, leaving 16 bases between them. CDR3 size: 14 residues. CDR1 is SGHNT, CDR2 YENEEA, per germline. CDR3 sequence reads: CASTPAAVGETQYF. The CDR3 DNA is TGTGCCAGCACCCCTGCCGCGGTAGGAGAGACCCAGTACTTC.

The chain joins TRBV7-2 to TRBJ1-2, with a weak D call TRBD1 (6 bases). Between the trimmed V and J ends, which lost 4 bases and 7 bases, there was a span of 22 bases. Germline values: CDR1 SGHTA, CDR2 FQGNSA. The CDR3 totals 16 residues. DNA of the CDR3: TGTGCCAGCAGCTCAAGAGGGGGGGAATCCCGGGGTGGCTACACCTTC. Encoded protein: CASSSRGGESRGGYTF. The full variable domain, in which reference TRBV7-2 and TRBJ1-2 provide the parts outside the CDR3, is GAGVSQSPSNKVTEKGKDVELRCDPISGHTALYWYRQSLGQGLEFLIYFQGNSAPDKSGLPSDRFSAERTGGSVSTLTIQRTQQEDSAVYLCASSSRGGESRGGYTFGSGTRLTVV.

The CDR3 spells CASSLAGMLYNEQFF. CDR3 sequence (DNA): TGTGCCAGCAGTTTAGCGGGGATGCTATACAATGAGCAGTTCTTC. The gene calls are TRBV28 and TRBJ2-1, with D perhaps TRBD2 (6 bases). The CDR3 covers 15 residues. V lost 2 bases, J lost 4 bases, and 12 bases lay in between. Germline V gene data show CDR1 as MDHEN and CDR2 as SYDVKM.

The V and J genes are TRBV28 and TRBJ1-2; a weak D match, TRBD1 (5 bases). Germline CDR1 is MDHEN and CDR2 is SYDVKM. CDR3 length: 14 amino acids. Trimming pared 1 base from V and 11 bases from J, leaving 17 bases between. Here the CDR3 reads CASSLLEAGGGYTF. The CDR3 DNA sequence: TGTGCCAGCAGTTTATTGGAAGCGGGGGGTGGTTACACCTTC.

The table lists this clone with a few counts. The J gene is TRBJ2-7, the V gene TRBV7-8, with D maybe TRBD1 (6 bases). The ends were cut back, 0 bases at V and 5 bases at J, with 11 bases in the middle. Germline-derived CDR1 and CDR2 are SGHVS and FQNEAQ. The CDR3 runs to 14 residues. The CDR3 DNA reads TGTGCCAGCAGCTTAGCACAGGGATTACACGAGCAGTACTTC. This sequence encodes CASSLAQGLHEQYF. The full variable domain, with the rest looked up from reference TRBV7-8 and TRBJ2-7, is GAGVSQSPRYKVAKRGQDVALRCDPISGHVSLFWYQQALGQGPEFLTYFQNEAQLDKSGLPSDRFFAERPEGSVSTLKIQRTQQEDSAVYLCASSLAQGLHEQYFGPGTRLTVT.

The chain is built from TRBV10-3 and TRBJ1-6; D not resolved. V lost 4 bases, J lost 5 bases, and 6 bases lay in between. This CDR3 has 13 amino acids. Germline loops: CDR1 ENHRY, CDR2 SYGVKD. The CDR3 protein is CAISAQNNSPLHF. The CDR3 DNA reads TGTGCCATCAGTGCTCAGAATAATTCACCCCTCCACTTT.

The chain has TRBV6-5 and TRBJ1-3; D gene ambiguous. The germline V and J ends were trimmed by 8 bases and 2 bases, with 7 bases remaining between them. Germline CDR1 reads MNHEY; CDR2 reads SVGAGI. The CDR3 totals 12 residues. CDR3 sequence (DNA): TGTGCCAGCGAGGGAGCTGGAAACACCATATATTTT. Protein: CASEGAGNTIYF.

The J gene is TRBJ2-3, the V gene TRBV7-9; TRBD2 might be the D (7 bases). Germline loops: CDR1 SEHNR, CDR2 FQNEAQ (reference sequence). V lost 0 bases and J 7 bases, leaving 14 bases between the germline ends. This CDR3 has 15 amino acids. CDR3 region: CASSLAGGLENTQYF. In DNA, the CDR3 is TGTGCCAGCAGCTTAGCGGGGGGGCTGGAGAATACGCAGTATTTT.

This clone was recorded a few times. The V gene is TRBV14, the J gene TRBJ2-5; no clear D gene. The CDR3 is 14 residues long. The germline V and J ends were trimmed by 1 base and 5 bases, with 11 bases remaining between them. CDR1 and CDR2 (germline): SGHDN, FVKESK. The CDR3 loop is CASSQGQVWETQYF. CDR3 coding DNA: TGTGCCAGCAGCCAAGGGCAGGTCTGGGAGACCCAGTACTTC.

The sample holds a few counts of this clone. This chain connects TRBV12-3 or TRBV12-4 to TRBJ1-1, with 10 bases lining up with TRBD1. The CDR3 has 13 residues. V lost 5 bases to trimming and J lost 10 bases; unmatched junction nucleotides: 7. CDR3 residues: CASSRQGAGGAFF. In nucleotides, the CDR3 is TGTGCCAGCAGTCGACAGGGGGCAGGTGGAGCTTTCTTT.

This chain joins TRBV5-4 and TRBJ2-5; 14 bases are shared with TRBD2. CDR3 size: 15 residues. Looked up from germline, CDR1 is SGHNT and CDR2 is YYREEE (reference sequence). V shed 3 bases and J 5 bases; nucleotides not matched to a gene: 3. The CDR3 DNA follows: TGTGCCAGCAGCTCCGGACTAGCGGGAGGTGAGACCCAGTACTTC. It encodes CASSSGLAGGETQYF.

This clone has just one count. The CDR3 reads CASSVPGQYNSPLHF. As DNA, the CDR3 is TGTGCCAGCAGTGTACCGGGACAGTATAATTCACCCCTCCACTTT. V gene TRBV6-8 combines with J gene TRBJ1-6; 7 bases match TRBD1. The CDR3 contains 15 residues. Germline CDR1 and CDR2: MNHGY and SAAAGT. V lost 5 bases and J lost 4; bases outside the gene matches: 5.

The rearrangement links TRBV6-2 or TRBV6-3 to TRBJ2-2; D possibly corresponds to TRBD2 (5 bases). V was shortened by 6 bases and J by 2 bases, with 13 bases between the two germline ends. The CDR3 contains 15 residues. Germline lookup yields CDR1 MNHEY and CDR2 SVGEGT. CDR3 in amino acids: CASSPRRGNTGELFF. CDR3 nucleotides: TGTGCCAGCAGCCCCCGCCGGGGTAACACCGGGGAGCTGTTTTTT.

This clone came up a few times. As DNA, the CDR3 is TGTGCCAGCAGTTTTGGCCAGACCTATAATTCACCCCTCCACTTT. This encodes CASSFGQTYNSPLHF. The genes are TRBV27 and TRBJ1-6, with D hard to call. CDR3 length equals 15 residues. Trimming stripped 3 bases from V and 2 bases from J, with 8 bases between. CDR1 is MNHEY and CDR2 is SMNVEV in the germline V gene (reference sequence).

The rearrangement uses TRBV11-2 and TRBJ1-1; maybe TRBD1 (5 bases). The CDR3 is 15 residues long. Per the germline V gene, CDR1 is SGHAT and CDR2 is FQNNGV. V dropped 5 bases and J dropped 1 base, with 14 bases sitting between them. In DNA, the CDR3 is TGTGCCAGCAGCATTACCGACAGCCGGAACACTGAAGCTTTCTTT. Its protein is CASSITDSRNTEAFF.

This clone has a handful of counts. This chain links TRBV2 with TRBJ1-1; 9 bases line up with TRBD1. V dropped 5 bases and J dropped 6; count of bases not matched to a gene: 10. The CDR3 totals 15 residues. CDR1 SNHLY and CDR2 FYNNEI come from the germline V gene. DNA for the CDR3: TGTGCCAGCAGTTCATCCGACAGGGGGGGTTCTGAAGCTTTCTTT. Residues: CASSSSDRGGSEAFF.

CDR3 nucleotides: TGTGCCAGCACGAGACTACTCCCGAACGAGCAGTACTTC. Translated, it gives CASTRLLPNEQYF. This chain connects TRBV7-2 to TRBJ2-7; TRBD2 might be the D (5 bases). The CDR3 length is 13 residues. Germline CDR1 and CDR2: SGHTA and FQGNSA. V lost 7 bases and J lost 5, with 15 bases in between.